The sequence of this T cell receptor (beta chain) was determined in a study of shared T cell receptors in the human thymus. CDR3 length equals 15 residues. The germline V gene encodes CDR1 SEHNR and CDR2 FQNEAQ (reference sequence). J gave up 6 bases and V 5 bases, and 10 bases lay outside the gene matches. Measured with immunoSEQ multiplex PCR; TCRdb has only the in-frame clones, and not every one. The sample yields roughly 710,000 clones, over 75% seen once. Another study also made use of these data, one on human thymus T cells. That publication notes: Healthy Finnish infants undergoing corrective surgery for congenital heart defects were used as donors. The study used thymus tissue resected during corrective heart surgery.

This receptor was obtained from a girl under three years old with a congenital heart defect. Sequencing used thymocytes. This chain joins TRBV7-9 and TRBJ1-1; 9 bases align to TRBD1. CDR3 region: CASSQPGQGSAEAFF. In DNA, the CDR3 is TGTGCCAGCAGCCAACCGGGACAGGGATCTGCTGAAGCTTTCTTT.